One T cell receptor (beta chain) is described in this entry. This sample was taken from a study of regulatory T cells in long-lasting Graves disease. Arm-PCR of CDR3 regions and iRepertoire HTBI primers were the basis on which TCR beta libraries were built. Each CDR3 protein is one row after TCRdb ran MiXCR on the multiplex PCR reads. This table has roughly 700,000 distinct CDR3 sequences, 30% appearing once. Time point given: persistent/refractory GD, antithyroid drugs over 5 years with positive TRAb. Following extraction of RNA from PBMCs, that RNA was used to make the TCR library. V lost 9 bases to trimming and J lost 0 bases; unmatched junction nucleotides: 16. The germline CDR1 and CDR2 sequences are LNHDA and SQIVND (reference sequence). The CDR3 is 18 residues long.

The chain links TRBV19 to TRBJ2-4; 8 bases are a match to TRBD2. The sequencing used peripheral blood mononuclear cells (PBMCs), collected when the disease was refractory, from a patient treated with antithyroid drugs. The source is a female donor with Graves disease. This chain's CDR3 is CASLKAGLAALAKNIQYF. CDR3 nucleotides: TGTGCCAGCCTTAAAGCCGGACTAGCTGCCCTAGCCAAAAACATTCAGTACTTC.